The source of this TCR beta chain is a study of cytomegalovirus exposure and HLA in healthy donors. Study-level points and caveats: V- and J-gene trimming of TCR beta was linked (in a later analysis) to a missense DCLRE1C variant. The likely origin of a cluster of highly shared sequence variants was a sequencing artifact. Earlier results showed most TCR beta V segments being productive about 90% or about 30% of the time.

The PCR had 60 Vbeta and 13 Jbeta primers. This table comes from immunoSEQ multiplex PCR, and its TCRdb copy is limited to in-frame clones, with some not included. Of 200,000 to 250,000 clones listed, about four fifths are singletons. This CDR3 has 14 residues. The germline V and J ends were trimmed by 10 bases and 1 base, with 18 bases remaining between them. Germline V gene lookup returns CDR1 SGDLS and CDR2 YYNGEE. Regarding this clone: The antigen remains unidentified.

Sequencing input: PBMCs. The chain recombines TRBV9 with TRBJ2-7; TRBD2 might be the D (6 bases). The source of this sequence is a man aged 25-45 years in good health and CMV-seronegative. CDR3 in amino acids: CASSPGLTSYEQYF. CDR3 in DNA: TGTGCCTCCTCCCCGGGACTTACTTCCTACGAGCAGTACTTC.